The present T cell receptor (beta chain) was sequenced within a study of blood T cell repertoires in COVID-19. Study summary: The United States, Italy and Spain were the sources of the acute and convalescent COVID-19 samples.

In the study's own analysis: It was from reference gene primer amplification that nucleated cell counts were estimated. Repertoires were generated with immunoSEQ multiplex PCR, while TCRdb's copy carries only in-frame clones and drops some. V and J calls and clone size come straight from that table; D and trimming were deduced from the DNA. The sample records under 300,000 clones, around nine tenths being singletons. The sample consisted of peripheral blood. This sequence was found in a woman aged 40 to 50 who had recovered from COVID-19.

CDR3 loop: CASSSLPRGSGNTIYF. In DNA, the CDR3 is TGTGCCAGCAGCTCCCTCCCTAGAGGCTCTGGAAACACCATATATTTT. The chain is built from TRBV7-9 and TRBJ1-3, with no clear D. This CDR3 has 16 residues. Trimming removed 4 bases at V and 0 bases at J, with 13 bases between. Germline values: CDR1 SEHNR, CDR2 FQNEAQ (reference sequence).